The sequence of this T cell receptor (beta chain) was determined in a study of cytomegalovirus exposure and HLA in healthy donors. The table lists this clone with a count of one. The CDR3 spans 18 residues. Germline lookup yields CDR1 SGHKS and CDR2 YYEKEE (reference sequence). The V segment lost 4 bases and the J segment 7 bases; nucleotides outside the gene matches: 19. The study ran its PCR with 60 Vbeta and 13 Jbeta primers. Clones were sequenced by immunoSEQ multiplex PCR, and TCRdb holds only the in-frame ones, with some missing. Of 80,000 to 100,000 clones listed, roughly three quarters are singletons.

This TCR derives from a man aged 40-55 years in good health and CMV-seronegative. Sequenced material: PBMCs. The gene calls are TRBV5-5 and TRBJ2-1; 8 bases fit TRBD2. CDR3 nucleotides: TGTGCCAGCAGCCTGCTAGGTTCCGGGACTAGATCAGGAAATGAGCAGTTCTTC. It yields the protein CASSLLGSGTRSGNEQFF.